This T cell receptor beta chain was identified during a study of cytomegalovirus exposure and HLA in healthy donors. Background on the study: Ancestry clustering placed around four fifths of roughly 410 genotyped donors in the Caucasian-associated cluster. General study results and limits: Analyses of presence/absence relied on an assumption of roughly uniform sequencing depth across donors. In a later analysis, productive TCRs from donors in an Asian-associated ancestry cluster reportedly carried fewer N-insertions than the cohort mean. According to an earlier analysis, most TCR beta V segments yielded productive rearrangements about 90% or about 30% of the time.

For this clone: The antigen is unknown.

Losses at the gene ends were 5 bases for V and 5 bases for J; bases not matched to a gene: 8. The germline gives CDR1 PRHDT, CDR2 FYEKMQ (reference sequence). The CDR3 consists of 15 residues. It was with 60 Vbeta and 13 Jbeta primers that the PCR ran. Profiled with immunoSEQ multiplex PCR; TCRdb holds only in-frame clones, not every one. The data show roughly 170,000 clones, 70% to 80% seen once. The sequenced sample consisted of PBMCs. The TCR sequence derives from a man under 40 in good health and CMV-seronegative. The V call is TRBV13, the J call TRBJ2-1; 8 bases align to TRBD2. The CDR3 loop reads CASSPGLAPNNEQFF. The CDR3 region has the DNA TGTGCCAGCAGCCCCGGACTAGCCCCTAACAATGAGCAGTTCTTC.